A selection of T cell receptor beta chains follows, all from one sample in a study of T-cell reconstitution after alpha-beta-depleted transplantation in children. TCRdb recomputed calls from the PCR reads with MiXCR, one row per CDR3 protein. The sample contains nearly 250,000 distinct CDR3 sequences, less than 9% of which appear only once. The starting material was PBMCs, mostly from graft donor cells, obtained 180 days after TCRalphabeta/CD19-depleted stem cell transplant. The receptors derive from a male patient younger than 18 who had a stem cell transplant for acute lymphoblastic leukemia, so the T cells may come from the graft donor. The CDR3 runs from the conserved cysteine through the conserved F or W. The order of the fields is CDR3 DNA, CDR3 protein, D gene, clone size, V gene, J gene. The D gene is left open where the match is weak. Clone size is given for some rows only: seen once, a few or many times, or a class if the clone is expanded.

CDR3 DNA: TGTGCCAGCAGTCAGACTAGCGGAGACAATGAGCAGTTCTTC
CDR3 protein: CASSQTSGDNEQFF
D gene: TRBD2
clone size: many
V gene: TRBV12-3/TRBV12-4
J gene: TRBJ2-1

CDR3 DNA: TGTGCCAGCAGCACGGGACAGGGAATAACCAGGGAGCTGTTTTTT
CDR3 protein: CASSTGQGITRELFF
D gene: TRBD1
clone size: -
V gene: TRBV5-4
J gene: TRBJ2-2

CDR3 DNA: TGTGCCAGCAGTTTAAGAACAGGGATCATCAATCAGCCCCAGCATTTT
CDR3 protein: CASSLRTGIINQPQHF
D gene: -
clone size: many
V gene: TRBV12-3/TRBV12-4
J gene: TRBJ1-5

CDR3 DNA: TGTGCCAGCAGCGTAGCGTCAGACAGAGCCTACGAGCAGTACTTC
CDR3 protein: CASSVASDRAYEQYF
D gene: -
clone size: medium-sized
V gene: TRBV9
J gene: TRBJ2-7

CDR3 DNA: TGTGCCAGCAGCCGTGCTCCGGGACCCCTCCAAGAGACCCAGTACTTC
CDR3 protein: CASSRAPGPLQETQYF
D gene: -
clone size: many
V gene: TRBV2
J gene: TRBJ2-5

CDR3 DNA: TGCAGTGCTCCCCCACCCGGGGCTGGGGCCAACGTCCTGACTTTC
CDR3 protein: CSAPPPGAGANVLTF
D gene: -
clone size: many
V gene: TRBV20-1
J gene: TRBJ2-6

CDR3 DNA: TGCAGTGAGGGAGCGGGACTAGCGGGATTTGAGCAGTTCTTC
CDR3 protein: CSEGAGLAGFEQFF
D gene: TRBD2
clone size: many
V gene: TRBV20-1
J gene: TRBJ2-1

CDR3 DNA: TGCAGTTGCCACCGGGACAGGGGTGGAGAGACCCAGTACTTC
CDR3 protein: CSCHRDRGGETQYF
D gene: TRBD1
clone size: many
V gene: TRBV20-1
J gene: TRBJ2-5

CDR3 DNA: TGTGCCAGCAGTTTCAGGGGGTCCCTTTCCTACGAGCAGTACTTC
CDR3 protein: CASSFRGSLSYEQYF
D gene: TRBD1
clone size: -
V gene: TRBV27
J gene: TRBJ2-7

CDR3 DNA: TGTGCCAGCAGCTTAGCTCAGCTGAGCACAGATACGCAGTATTTT
CDR3 protein: CASSLAQLSTDTQYF
D gene: -
clone size: few
V gene: TRBV7-6
J gene: TRBJ2-3

CDR3 DNA: TGTGCCAGCAGCTTTCTGGGACGTAGGGGCTGGGACACCGGGGAGCTGTTTTTT
CDR3 protein: CASSFLGRRGWDTGELFF
D gene: -
clone size: many
V gene: TRBV5-6
J gene: TRBJ2-2

CDR3 DNA: TGCAGTGTTGACCTGGGTGGGGACAATGAGCAGTTCTTC
CDR3 protein: CSVDLGGDNEQFF
D gene: -
clone size: many
V gene: TRBV20-1
J gene: TRBJ2-1

CDR3 DNA: TGTGCCAGCAGCTCAGAGCCGGGACAGCGGCCTAAGCAGTACTTC
CDR3 protein: CASSSEPGQRPKQYF
D gene: TRBD1
clone size: many
V gene: TRBV7-8
J gene: TRBJ2-7

CDR3 DNA: TGCGCCAGCAGCCCGGGACAGGGTGACACTGAAGCTTTCTTT
CDR3 protein: CASSPGQGDTEAFF
D gene: TRBD1
clone size: many
V gene: TRBV5-1
J gene: TRBJ1-1

CDR3 DNA: TGTGCCAGCAGCCATTCTGCGCGGTCTAGCGGGGGGGCCTGGCCTTTATTAGCCAAAAACATTCAGTACTTC
CDR3 protein: CASSHSARSSGGAWPLLAKNIQYF
D gene: TRBD2
clone size: many
V gene: TRBV4-2
J gene: TRBJ2-4

CDR3 DNA: TGTGCCAGCTCACAGAAGTACGACACTGAAGCTTTCTTT
CDR3 protein: CASSQKYDTEAFF
D gene: -
clone size: -
V gene: TRBV18
J gene: TRBJ1-1

CDR3 DNA: TGCGCCAGCAGCTTGGCCTCTCAGGGAAGAGTAGATACGCAGTATTTT
CDR3 protein: CASSLASQGRVDTQYF
D gene: -
clone size: -
V gene: TRBV5-1
J gene: TRBJ2-3

CDR3 DNA: TGTGCCAGCGGGGATATAGCGGGGGGCACAGATACGCAGTATTTT
CDR3 protein: CASGDIAGGTDTQYF
D gene: TRBD2
clone size: many
V gene: TRBV6-1
J gene: TRBJ2-3

CDR3 DNA: TGTGCCAGCAGCTTAGCTACAGGGGTATCCTACGAGCAGTACTTC
CDR3 protein: CASSLATGVSYEQYF
D gene: TRBD1
clone size: many
V gene: TRBV7-9
J gene: TRBJ2-7

CDR3 DNA: TGTGTCCGAGGCAATCAGCCCCGGCATTTT
CDR3 protein: CVRGNQPRHF
D gene: -
clone size: -
V gene: TRBV19
J gene: TRBJ1-5

CDR3 DNA: TGTGCCAGCTCACATGAACCAGCGCATTACGAGCAGTACTTC
CDR3 protein: CASSHEPAHYEQYF
D gene: -
clone size: -
V gene: TRBV18
J gene: TRBJ2-7

CDR3 DNA: TGTGCCAGCTCCGGGGGTGGAGAAGCTTTCTTT
CDR3 protein: CASSGGGEAFF
D gene: -
clone size: many
V gene: TRBV9
J gene: TRBJ1-1

CDR3 DNA: TGTGCCAGCAGCCTTTTCGGGCGGGAGGCTTACAATGAGCAGTTCTTC
CDR3 protein: CASSLFGREAYNEQFF
D gene: TRBD2
clone size: many
V gene: TRBV3-1
J gene: TRBJ2-1

CDR3 DNA: TGTGCCAGCAGCTTTCTACCGGGACAGCGGGGCACTGAAGCTTTCTTT
CDR3 protein: CASSFLPGQRGTEAFF
D gene: TRBD1
clone size: many
V gene: TRBV13
J gene: TRBJ1-1

CDR3 DNA: TGCAGTGCTAGTAGGGGCTCACCTGGGGCCAACGTCCTGACTTTC
CDR3 protein: CSASRGSPGANVLTF
D gene: -
clone size: many
V gene: TRBV20-1
J gene: TRBJ2-6

CDR3 DNA: TGCGCCAGCAGCTTTGGGACAGGGAAAGAGACCCAGTACTTC
CDR3 protein: CASSFGTGKETQYF
D gene: TRBD1
clone size: many
V gene: TRBV5-1
J gene: TRBJ2-5

CDR3 DNA: TGCAGTGCTAGTAGGGCCGGGCTAGCCAAAAACATTCAGTACTTC
CDR3 protein: CSASRAGLAKNIQYF
D gene: -
clone size: -
V gene: TRBV20-1
J gene: TRBJ2-4

CDR3 DNA: TGTGCCAGCAGCGTAGCGGGGGGCGGCACAGATACGCAGTATTTT
CDR3 protein: CASSVAGGGTDTQYF
D gene: -
clone size: many
V gene: TRBV9
J gene: TRBJ2-3

CDR3 DNA: TGTGCCAGCAGTTTAGAGGGGGGGTACGAGCAGTACTTC
CDR3 protein: CASSLEGGYEQYF
D gene: -
clone size: many
V gene: TRBV28
J gene: TRBJ2-7

CDR3 DNA: TGTGCCAGCAGCCAAGAAGGGGGACAGGGGCCCTGGTCCCAGCATTTT
CDR3 protein: CASSQEGGQGPWSQHF
D gene: TRBD1
clone size: many
V gene: TRBV4-2
J gene: TRBJ1-5

CDR3 DNA: TGTGCCAGCAGCTTGGGAGGGACTCACCAAGGGGAGACCCAGTACTTC
CDR3 protein: CASSLGGTHQGETQYF
D gene: -
clone size: -
V gene: TRBV5-5
J gene: TRBJ2-5

CDR3 DNA: TGTGCCAGCTCACCATTAGGACCTCCGAACACTGAAGCTTTCTTT
CDR3 protein: CASSPLGPPNTEAFF
D gene: -
clone size: many
V gene: TRBV18
J gene: TRBJ1-1

CDR3 DNA: TGTGCCAGCAGCCAGGGGACAGTAGGGGGCCAGAGTGAAAAACTGTTTTTT
CDR3 protein: CASSQGTVGGQSEKLFF
D gene: TRBD1
clone size: many
V gene: TRBV12-3/TRBV12-4
J gene: TRBJ1-4

CDR3 DNA: TGCAGCAAACATCGGGGGGCGAGCACAGATACGCAGTATTTT
CDR3 protein: CSKHRGASTDTQYF
D gene: -
clone size: many
V gene: TRBV20-1
J gene: TRBJ2-3

CDR3 DNA: TGTGCCAGCAGACGTGCGGGGAACACTGAAGCTTTCTTT
CDR3 protein: CASRRAGNTEAFF
D gene: -
clone size: many
V gene: TRBV6-2/TRBV6-3
J gene: TRBJ1-1

CDR3 DNA: TGCAGTGCTAGAGATGGGGCCGCTTCCTCCTACGAGCAGTACTTC
CDR3 protein: CSARDGAASSYEQYF
D gene: -
clone size: many
V gene: TRBV20-1
J gene: TRBJ2-7

CDR3 DNA: TGTGCCAGCTCACCACGCCTCACAGGGACGGGAAACACCATATATTTT
CDR3 protein: CASSPRLTGTGNTIYF
D gene: -
clone size: many
V gene: TRBV18
J gene: TRBJ1-3

CDR3 DNA: TGTGCCAGCAGCCCGGGACCTCTCGGATGGGAGCAGTTCTTC
CDR3 protein: CASSPGPLGWEQFF
D gene: -
clone size: many
V gene: TRBV13
J gene: TRBJ2-1

CDR3 DNA: TGTGCCAGCAGTGGACAGGGGGCCTTATCTCACGGAAAACTGTTTTTT
CDR3 protein: CASSGQGALSHGKLFF
D gene: TRBD1
clone size: many
V gene: TRBV28
J gene: TRBJ1-4

CDR3 DNA: TGTGCCAGCAGCCATCTATGGGAGATGTCGCCTATGAATGAGCAGTTCTTC
CDR3 protein: CASSHLWEMSPMNEQFF
D gene: -
clone size: many
V gene: TRBV3-1
J gene: TRBJ2-1

CDR3 DNA: TGTGCCAGCAGCCACTACTTGGGGATGGAACTCACAGATACGCAGTATTTT
CDR3 protein: CASSHYLGMELTDTQYF
D gene: -
clone size: many
V gene: TRBV7-2
J gene: TRBJ2-3

CDR3 DNA: TGTGCCAGCAGTACTAGCGGGGGGCAAGAGACCCAGTACTTC
CDR3 protein: CASSTSGGQETQYF
D gene: TRBD2
clone size: few
V gene: TRBV6-5
J gene: TRBJ2-5

CDR3 DNA: TGCAGTGCTAGTAAGCGGGACCACTCTGGGGCCAACGTCCTGACTTTC
CDR3 protein: CSASKRDHSGANVLTF
D gene: TRBD2
clone size: many
V gene: TRBV20-1
J gene: TRBJ2-6

CDR3 DNA: TGCGCCAGCAGCTCCCGATACGGTGGGGTTTACGAGCAGTACTTC
CDR3 protein: CASSSRYGGVYEQYF
D gene: -
clone size: many
V gene: TRBV4-3
J gene: TRBJ2-7

CDR3 DNA: TGCGCCAGGAGCTTCACAGAATACACTGAAGCTTTCTTT
CDR3 protein: CARSFTEYTEAFF
D gene: -
clone size: -
V gene: TRBV5-1
J gene: TRBJ1-1

CDR3 DNA: TGTGCCAGCAGTACCACCGGGGTTGGAGGGGAGCTGTTTTTT
CDR3 protein: CASSTTGVGGELFF
D gene: -
clone size: many
V gene: TRBV28
J gene: TRBJ2-2

CDR3 DNA: TGTGCCAGCAGCTTGCTTACAGGGGTCACCGGGGAGCCGTTTTTT
CDR3 protein: CASSLLTGVTGEPFF
D gene: TRBD1
clone size: -
V gene: TRBV5-4
J gene: TRBJ2-2

CDR3 DNA: TGTGCCAGCAGCACTTGGCGGGGGGCCCAGGACACAGATACGCAGTATTTT
CDR3 protein: CASSTWRGAQDTDTQYF
D gene: TRBD2
clone size: many
V gene: TRBV7-9
J gene: TRBJ2-3

CDR3 DNA: TGTGCCAGCAGCCAAGGGGGCGGTCAGCCCCAGCATTTT
CDR3 protein: CASSQGGGQPQHF
D gene: TRBD1
clone size: many
V gene: TRBV7-6
J gene: TRBJ1-5

CDR3 DNA: TGTGCCAGCAGCTTAAACCTAGGCTACGAGCAGTACTTC
CDR3 protein: CASSLNLGYEQYF
D gene: -
clone size: once
V gene: TRBV7-9
J gene: TRBJ2-7

CDR3 DNA: TGTGCCAGCGGGGCGACTAGCGGGAGATACAATGAGCAGTTCTTC
CDR3 protein: CASGATSGRYNEQFF
D gene: TRBD2
clone size: many
V gene: TRBV7-3
J gene: TRBJ2-1

CDR3 DNA: TGTGCCAGCAGCCAAAGGGGGATAAAGGATGGCTACACCTTC
CDR3 protein: CASSQRGIKDGYTF
D gene: -
clone size: many
V gene: TRBV12-3/TRBV12-4
J gene: TRBJ1-2

CDR3 DNA: TGCAGTGCTAGAGAGATAATGAACACTGAAGCTTTCTTT
CDR3 protein: CSAREIMNTEAFF
D gene: -
clone size: many
V gene: TRBV20-1
J gene: TRBJ1-1